A selection of T cell receptor beta chains follows, all from one sample in a study of shared clonotypes between healthy human individuals. Using immunoSEQ multiplex PCR, the repertoire was profiled, and TCRdb retains in-frame clones only, with some absent. The sample consists of more than 2,000,000 clones, approximately 93% of them appearing once. What was sequenced was naive CD4+ T cells from PBMCs. All receptors derive from a man aged 18 to 30 in good health. Some clones in this sample may be carry-over from other donors' samples. The CDR3 runs from the conserved cysteine through the conserved F or W. Fields, in order: clone size, V gene, CDR3 length, J gene, D gene, CDR3 DNA, CDR3 protein. A D gene is named only where the DNA matches it firmly. Only some rows state a clone size, as once, few, many or a class for expanded clones.

NA	TRBV6-5	14	TRBJ1-2	NA	TGTGCCAGCAGTTACGGGGGGCCTAACTATGGCTACACCTTC	CASSYGGPNYGYTF
NA	TRBV30	16	TRBJ1-6	TRBD1	TGTGCCTGGAGTGCGACCACAGGGGTCCATAATTCACCCCTCCACTTT	CAWSATTGVHNSPLHF
NA	TRBV28	13	TRBJ2-1	NA	TGTGCCAGCAGTTTCCCACTCTACAATGAGCAGTTCTTC	CASSFPLYNEQFF
NA	TRBV18	16	TRBJ1-1	NA	TGTGCCAGCTCACCGCGAAGTCGGGCCACGGGGGGTGAAGCTTTCTTT	CASSPRSRATGGEAFF
NA	TRBV5-6	14	TRBJ2-2	TRBD1	TGTGCCAGCAGCCGGGACAGGGGCGCCGGGGAGCTGTTTTTT	CASSRDRGAGELFF
NA	TRBV14	16	TRBJ1-2	NA	TGTGCCAGCAGCCAAGATTATGTCCCGGGACACTATGGCTACACCTTC	CASSQDYVPGHYGYTF
NA	TRBV7-7	18	TRBJ2-2	NA	TGTGCCAGCAGCTCGACCCCCCCGTCGGGCTGGAACACCGGGGAGCTGTTTTTT	CASSSTPPSGWNTGELFF
NA	TRBV30	15	TRBJ2-1	NA	TGTGCCTGGAGCGTGAGTCAGGCTGGCTGGAATGAGCAGTTCTTC	CAWSVSQAGWNEQFF
NA	TRBV18	13	TRBJ1-4	NA	TGTGCCAGCTCACCAGGGGCCGATGAAAAACTGTTTTTT	CASSPGADEKLFF
NA	TRBV18	16	TRBJ2-1	TRBD2	TGTGCCAGCTCCGACTATAGCGGGAACCTCAACAATGAGCAGTTCTTC	CASSDYSGNLNNEQFF
NA	TRBV6-5	13	TRBJ2-7	TRBD1	TGTGCCAGCAGTTATAAGGACAGGGGCGAGCAGTACTTC	CASSYKDRGEQYF
NA	TRBV5-1	16	TRBJ2-1	NA	TGCGCCAGCAGCTCGGACTTACGCAGCTCCTACAATGAGCAGTTCTTC	CASSSDLRSSYNEQFF
NA	TRBV28	13	TRBJ1-4	NA	TGTGCCAGCAGCCAGACAGGTAATGAAAAACTGTTTTTT	CASSQTGNEKLFF
NA	TRBV6-1	12	TRBJ2-4	TRBD1	TGTGCCAGCAGTGAGGGACAGGGGGCTCAGTACTTC	CASSEGQGAQYF
NA	TRBV5-1	13	TRBJ2-1	NA	TGCGCCAGCAGCGACCGTATTAACGATGAGCAGTTCTTC	CASSDRINDEQFF
NA	TRBV28	12	TRBJ1-5	NA	TGTGCCAGCCTCAGGTTAGGTCAGCCCCAGCATTTT	CASLRLGQPQHF
NA	TRBV7-9	18	TRBJ1-4	TRBD1	TGTGCCAGCAGCTCCACACAGGGGACAACCAGGGGGCTTGAAAAACTGTTTTTT	CASSSTQGTTRGLEKLFF
NA	TRBV18	13	TRBJ2-5	NA	TGTGCCAGCTCACCAGCCAGGGGAGAGACCCAGTACTTC	CASSPARGETQYF
NA	TRBV7-2	15	TRBJ2-5	NA	TGTGCCAGCAGCCTTAGGAGGGCAGCCTGGGAGACCCAGTACTTC	CASSLRRAAWETQYF
NA	TRBV7-9	11	TRBJ1-2	NA	TGTGCCAGCAGCTTACGCGACGGCTACACCTTC	CASSLRDGYTF
NA	TRBV5-1	13	TRBJ2-2	NA	TGCGCCAGCAGCTCGGGAGACACCGGGGAGCTGTTTTTT	CASSSGDTGELFF
NA	TRBV6-6	15	TRBJ2-7	NA	TGTGCCAGCAGTTACTCTTCGGGCAGAACCTACGAGCAGTACTTC	CASSYSSGRTYEQYF
once	TRBV18	13	TRBJ1-1	NA	TGTGCCAGCTCACCCGCAGTTGCGACTGAAGCTTTCTTT	CASSPAVATEAFF
NA	TRBV29-1	12	TRBJ1-2	TRBD1	TGCAGCGTTGAATGGAGGGGGCAGGGCTACACCTTC	CSVEWRGQGYTF
NA	TRBV11-1	12	TRBJ2-1	NA	TGTGCCAGCAGCTTCGGGTACAATGAGCAGTTCTTC	CASSFGYNEQFF
NA	TRBV5-6	16	TRBJ2-3	NA	TGTGCCAGCAGCTACGGCCGGGCCCCAGACACAGATACGCAGTATTTT	CASSYGRAPDTDTQYF
once	TRBV28	16	TRBJ2-7	TRBD2	TGTGCCAGCAGTTACCCAGGGCTAGCGGGAGTTTACGAGCAGTACTTC	CASSYPGLAGVYEQYF
few	TRBV30	13	TRBJ1-1	NA	TGTGCCTGGTCAGGCGGGGGCCGGACTGAAGCTTTCTTT	CAWSGGGRTEAFF
NA	TRBV18	16	TRBJ1-5	TRBD1	TGTGCCAGCTCGCTTCCCCCCGGGACAGGAAATCAGCCCCAGCATTTT	CASSLPPGTGNQPQHF
NA	TRBV19	14	TRBJ2-2	NA	TGTGCCAGTAGTATTAACTATTCCACCGGGGAGCTGTTTTTT	CASSINYSTGELFF
NA	TRBV28	15	TRBJ2-3	TRBD2	TGTGCCAGCAGTTTTCTAGCGGGAGCGACAGATACGCAGTATTTT	CASSFLAGATDTQYF
NA	TRBV30	14	TRBJ1-5	NA	TGTGCCTTATCGACTGAGAATAGCAATCAGCCCCAGCATTTT	CALSTENSNQPQHF
NA	TRBV6-1	11	TRBJ2-7	NA	TGTGCCAGCAGTCCCCTGGCGGGGCAGTACTTC	CASSPLAGQYF
NA	TRBV28	13	TRBJ2-3	TRBD2	TGTGCCAGCAGTTTCGGGAGGTCAGATACGCAGTATTTT	CASSFGRSDTQYF
NA	TRBV10-3	13	TRBJ1-2	NA	TGTGCCATCATGAGGGACACCTACTATGGCTACACCTTC	CAIMRDTYYGYTF
NA	TRBV6-5	14	TRBJ1-5	NA	TGTGCCAGCAGTTATAGGGAAAGCAGTCAGCCCCAGCATTTT	CASSYRESSQPQHF
NA	TRBV5-1	16	TRBJ1-1	TRBD1	TGCGCCAGCAGCTTGGGAAGACAGGGGTTGGTCACTGAAGCTTTCTTT	CASSLGRQGLVTEAFF
NA	TRBV5-5	16	TRBJ1-2	NA	TGTGCCAGCAGCGGATATGGGCAGGCTACTAACTATGGCTACACCTTC	CASSGYGQATNYGYTF
few	TRBV7-8	14	TRBJ1-1	NA	TGTGCCAGCAGCTTAGTGGCCATCAACACTGAAGCTTTCTTT	CASSLVAINTEAFF
NA	TRBV5-1	16	TRBJ2-3	NA	TGCGCCAGCAGCAGGGGACTCGAGCTGAGCACAGATACGCAGTATTTT	CASSRGLELSTDTQYF
NA	TRBV28	13	TRBJ2-7	NA	TGTGCCAGCAGTTTACGAGGGCCCTACGAGCAGTACTTC	CASSLRGPYEQYF
once	TRBV29-1	13	TRBJ1-5	NA	TGCAGCGTCCAAAATGGGGGCAATCAGCCCCAGCATTTT	CSVQNGGNQPQHF
NA	TRBV25-1	13	TRBJ1-6	NA	TGTGCCAGCAGTGACAGGACCAATTCACCCCTCCACTTT	CASSDRTNSPLHF
NA	TRBV28	18	TRBJ1-5	TRBD1	TGTGCCAGCAGTCGATCGTCGGGACAGGCCCCTAGCAATCAGCCCCAGCATTTT	CASSRSSGQAPSNQPQHF
NA	TRBV9	15	TRBJ1-2	NA	TGTGCCAGCGCCCGGGGACGGGACCCTAGCTATGGCTACACCTTC	CASARGRDPSYGYTF
NA	TRBV7-7	16	TRBJ2-2	TRBD2	TGTGCCAGCAGCTCTACCGGGACTAGCGGGACCGGGGAGCTGTTTTTT	CASSSTGTSGTGELFF
NA	TRBV9	15	TRBJ2-2	NA	TGTGCCAGCAGCCTAACACACTCCCTAACCGGGGAGCTGTTTTTT	CASSLTHSLTGELFF
NA	TRBV6-5	14	TRBJ2-7	TRBD2	TGTGCCAGCAGCTCCGGGACTAAAATCTACGAGCAGTACTTC	CASSSGTKIYEQYF
NA	TRBV6-6	13	TRBJ1-2	NA	TGTGCCAGCAGTTACTCGACAGCCTATGGCTACACCTTC	CASSYSTAYGYTF
NA	TRBV30	11	TRBJ2-1	NA	TGTGCCTACAGGAATTTCAATGAGCAGTTCTTC	CAYRNFNEQFF